This T cell receptor (beta chain) was obtained from a study of cytomegalovirus exposure and HLA in healthy donors. Study information: One earlier analysis, a look at roughly 180 million T cells, found fewer than 140 million unique TCR beta sequences. Study results and limitations: Follow-up analysis later connected one missense variant in DCLRE1C with trimming of TCR beta V- and J-genes. A list of approximately 150 TCR beta chains associated with cytomegalovirus was given.

Many counts were recorded for this clone. Its antigen is still unknown. PCR used 60 Vbeta primers and 13 Jbeta primers. Authors' data handling: Unique TCR beta chains numbered approximately 80 million in a later analysis, with roughly 10 million shared. TCRdb's table, derived via immunoSEQ multiplex PCR, lists solely in-frame clones and lacks some. That table supplies the V and J calls and clone size; D and trimming were determined from the DNA. The sample has over 130,000 clones; approximately 72% are singletons. Germline V gene lookup returns CDR1 SGHDT and CDR2 YYEEEE. This CDR3 spans 14 amino acids. V dropped 7 bases and J dropped 2; count of bases not matched to a gene: 8.

The source material was PBMCs. The clonotype was recovered from a woman aged 60-70 years in good health and CMV-seronegative. The V and J genes are TRBV5-6 and TRBJ2-7; 8 bases match TRBD2. The CDR3 sequence is CASSRGLGAYEQYF. CDR3 nucleotides: TGTGCCAGCTCACGGGGACTAGGGGCCTACGAGCAGTACTTC.